Below are 20 T cell receptor beta chains sequenced from a single sample in a study of beta chain features in type 1 diabetes. The entirety of the isolated RNA underwent reverse transcription, so expressed TCRB transcripts were sequenced. This table comes from immunoSEQ multiplex PCR, and its TCRdb copy is limited to in-frame clones, with some not included. The data show 550,000 to 850,000 clones, around 15% seen once. Points from the study as a whole: There was a moderate but significant shortening of TCRB CDR3s in all four CD4+ subsets of Type 1 diabetes patients.

These TCRs are of unknown antigen specificity. The material sequenced was naive CD4+ T cells from blood. Receptor source: a man between 18 and 29 years old with type 1 diabetes.

In this sample, this clone turned up a few times. The rearrangement links TRBV6-5 to TRBJ2-3; D is unresolved. The V gene lost 0 bases and the J gene lost 2 bases, with 9 bases spanning the gap. Germline CDR1 and CDR2: MNHEY and SVGAGI. This CDR3 has 15 amino acids. For the CDR3, the DNA is TGTGCCAGCAGTTACTCAGTACCTCCCACAGATACGCAGTATTTT. This sequence encodes CASSYSVPPTDTQYF.

This clone was observed a handful of times. The genes are TRBV18 and TRBJ2-5, with 8 bases that match TRBD1. The length of the CDR3 is 14 residues. Trimming at V came to 6 bases and at J to 1 base, leaving 4 bases not matched to a gene. From germline, CDR1 is KGHSH and CDR2 LQKENI. CDR3 nucleotides: TGTGCCAGCTCTCAGGACAGGGCCCAAGAGACCCAGTACTTC. It specifies CASSQDRAQETQYF.

In its sample, this clone was seen a few times. The gene calls are TRBV9 and TRBJ1-1; the D gene is possibly TRBD1 (6 bases). The V end was cut by 4 bases, the J end by 0 bases, with 13 bases between. Germline V lookup: CDR1 SGDLS, CDR2 YYNGEE. The CDR3 loop spans 15 amino acids. CDR3 nucleotides: TGTGCCAGCAGCTCTCGACAGGATTTGAACACTGAAGCTTTCTTT. Its translation: CASSSRQDLNTEAFF.

This clone was seen a few times. J is TRBJ1-4 and V is TRBV7-6, with 7 bases lining up with TRBD1. The CDR3 covers 15 residues. The trim removed 5 bases at V and 3 bases at J, leaving 6 bases unmatched. Germline V gene sequence: CDR1 SGHVS, CDR2 FNYEAQ. Here the CDR3 DNA reads TGTGCCAGCAGCCGGACAGGCATGCCTAATGAAAAACTGTTTTTT. Translated, it gives CASSRTGMPNEKLFF.

This chain connects TRBV5-1 to TRBJ2-5; D is tentatively TRBD1 or TRBD2 (7 bases each). CDR1 SGHRS and CDR2 YFSETQ come from the germline V gene. Trimming took 0 bases from V and 3 from J, leaving 21 bases between them. The CDR3 length is 18 residues. CDR3 sequence: CASSLGAGGGAGEETQYF. The CDR3 DNA reads TGCGCCAGCAGCTTGGGGGCCGGAGGGGGCGCGGGAGAAGAGACCCAGTACTTC.

This clone was picked up a small number of times. The chain links TRBV25-1 to TRBJ1-6; D is undetermined. V was clipped by 3 bases and J by 8 bases, with 17 bases between them. The CDR3 extends over 16 amino acids. Germline V gives CDR1 MGHDK, CDR2 SYGVNS. As DNA, the CDR3 is TGTGCCAGCAGTGACCCCTCCTTAGGGTCGGATTCACCCCTCCACTTT. It is translated as CASSDPSLGSDSPLHF.

A word on this clone: The same CDR3 can be traced to other DNA sequences in this sample. The V and J genes are TRBV18 and TRBJ2-7; D may match TRBD1 or TRBD2 (5 bases each). This CDR3 spans 14 amino acids. The germline V and J ends were trimmed by 3 bases and 0 bases, with 9 bases remaining between them. CDR1 and CDR2 from the germline V gene are KGHSH and LQKENI. The CDR3 coding sequence is TGTGCCAGCTCACCTCGGGACGGCTCCTACGAGCAGTACTTC. As protein: CASSPRDGSYEQYF.

This clone was recorded a few times. J is TRBJ2-7 and V is TRBV5-1, with D perhaps TRBD2 (7 bases). Trimming stripped 4 bases from V and 3 bases from J, with 17 bases between. CDR1 and CDR2 from the germline V gene are SGHRS and YFSETQ. CDR3 length: 15 residues. The CDR3 spells CASSERGAVLYEQYF. CDR3 bases: TGCGCCAGCAGCGAACGGGGGGCAGTCCTCTACGAGCAGTACTTC.

A few counts support this clone. V usage is TRBV9 and J usage is TRBJ2-5, with a weak D call TRBD2 (5 bases). Per the germline V gene, CDR1 is SGDLS and CDR2 is YYNGEE. Trimming pared 0 bases from V and 0 bases from J, leaving 6 bases between. The CDR3 has 14 amino acids. CDR3 region: CASSVGGYQETQYF. The CDR3 DNA reads TGTGCCAGCAGCGTAGGAGGGTACCAAGAGACCCAGTACTTC.

The chain joins TRBV29-1 to TRBJ2-5, with no clear D. With 0 bases removed from V and 5 bases from J, the gap between germline ends came to 10 bases. Germline CDR1 and CDR2: SQVTM and ANQGSEA. The CDR3 is 13 amino acids. The chain's CDR3 is CSVEEVNGETQYF. CDR3 coding DNA: TGCAGCGTTGAAGAGGTAAACGGGGAGACCCAGTACTTC.

This clone was recorded a few times. The chain links TRBV7-2 to TRBJ2-5; 7 bases fit TRBD2. The CDR3 sequence is 14 residues long. Germline V gene sequence: CDR1 SGHTA, CDR2 FQGNSA. Losses at the gene ends were 4 bases for V and 5 bases for J; bases not matched to a gene: 7. CDR3 protein: CASSSRARGETQYF. The CDR3 DNA is TGTGCCAGCAGCTCTCGCGCGCGGGGGGAGACCCAGTACTTC.

In this sample, this clone turned up a few times. V is TRBV30 and J is TRBJ1-2; TRBD1 matches at 9 bases. The germline V gene has CDR1 GTSNPN and CDR2 SVGIG (reference sequence). V shed 5 bases, J shed 8 bases, and the junction held 15 bases outside the gene matches. CDR3 length: 15 residues. The CDR3 nucleotides read TGTGCCTGGGATCAAATTCCACAGGGGGCTGGCGGCTACACCTTC. It codes for CAWDQIPQGAGGYTF.

This clone occurred a few times. The rearrangement joins TRBV20-1 to TRBJ2-3; D unclear. CDR1 is DFQATT, CDR2 SNEGSKA, per germline (reference sequence). CDR3 length: 10 residues. V was clipped by 5 bases and J by 10 bases, with 10 bases between them. For the CDR3, the DNA is TGCAGTGCTCTCCGGGCCTCGCAGTATTTT. Translated: CSALRASQYF.

The chain couples TRBV9 to TRBJ1-1; the match to TRBD1 covers 9 bases. V trimming: 0 bases; J trimming: 11 bases; junction bases outside the gene matches: 8. This CDR3 has 14 amino acids. Germline CDR1 SGDLS, CDR2 YYNGEE. The DNA for the CDR3 is TGTGCCAGCAGCGTAGAGGGACAGGGTAGGAATGCTTTCTTT. Its translation is CASSVEGQGRNAFF.

The chain carries TRBV2 and TRBJ2-2; tentative D call: TRBD1 (6 bases). Germline assignment: CDR1 SNHLY and CDR2 FYNNEI. The CDR3 totals 15 residues. V dropped 4 bases and J dropped 2 bases, with 11 bases sitting between them. CDR3 DNA: TGTGCCAGCAGTGGTGGGACAAGTAACACCGGGGAGCTGTTTTTT. This codes for CASSGGTSNTGELFF.

This clone was counted between two and nine times. The V gene is TRBV25-1, the J gene TRBJ1-6; D gene unclear. The germline gives CDR1 MGHDK, CDR2 SYGVNS. Trimming stripped 2 bases from V and 4 bases from J, with 15 bases between. The CDR3 spans 17 residues. The chain's CDR3 is CASSEIGGIQYNSPLHF. CDR3 DNA sequence: TGTGCCAGCAGTGAAATTGGAGGGATACAGTATAATTCACCCCTCCACTTT.

The table lists this clone with a few counts. The J gene is TRBJ2-7, the V gene TRBV7-8; D not certain. V was trimmed by 2 bases and J by 2 bases, leaving 13 bases between them. The germline V gene encodes CDR1 SGHVS and CDR2 FQNEAQ. The CDR3 extends over 15 amino acids. CDR3 region: CASSLTRDPTYEQYF. CDR3 DNA sequence: TGTGCCAGCAGCTTAACTCGAGACCCTACCTACGAGCAGTACTTC.

Concerning this clone itself: The same CDR3 can be traced to other DNA sequences in this sample. V and J are TRBV5-1 and TRBJ1-5; 8 bases fit TRBD1. With V trimmed by 4 bases and J by 0 bases, 3 bases remained unmatched. Per the germline V gene, CDR1 is SGHRS and CDR2 is YFSETQ. This CDR3 region has 15 residues. The CDR3 nucleotides read TGCGCCAGCAGCCCGGGACAGGTTAGCAATCAGCCCCAGCATTTT. This encodes CASSPGQVSNQPQHF.

This clone was found a few times. The chain is built from TRBV5-5 and TRBJ2-5; D remains unclear. The CDR3 contains 15 residues. Per germline, CDR1 SGHKS and CDR2 YYEKEE (reference sequence). V lost 3 bases, J lost 8 bases, and 20 bases lay in between. The CDR3 DNA reads as TGTGCCAGCAGCTCCCAGGCGGCGGACCCAACTACCCAGTACTTC. Translation gives CASSSQAADPTTQYF. Using reference TRBV5-5 and TRBJ2-5 for the parts outside the CDR3, the full variable domain is DAGVTQSPTHLIKTRGQQVTLRCSPISGHKSVSWYQQVLGQGPQFIFQYYEKEERGRGNFPDRFSARQFPNYSSELNVNALLLGDSALYLCASSSQAADPTTQYFGPGTRLLVL.

The V call is TRBV7-2, the J call TRBJ1-1; D is undetermined. Trimming took off 0 bases at V and 5 bases at J, with 13 bases between the two ends. The CDR3 consists of 15 residues. Germline V gene lookup returns CDR1 SGHTA and CDR2 FQGNSA. The CDR3 nucleotides read TGTGCCAGCAGCTTAGCGACATTCGTGAGGACTGAAGCTTTCTTT. Its protein product is CASSLATFVRTEAFF.